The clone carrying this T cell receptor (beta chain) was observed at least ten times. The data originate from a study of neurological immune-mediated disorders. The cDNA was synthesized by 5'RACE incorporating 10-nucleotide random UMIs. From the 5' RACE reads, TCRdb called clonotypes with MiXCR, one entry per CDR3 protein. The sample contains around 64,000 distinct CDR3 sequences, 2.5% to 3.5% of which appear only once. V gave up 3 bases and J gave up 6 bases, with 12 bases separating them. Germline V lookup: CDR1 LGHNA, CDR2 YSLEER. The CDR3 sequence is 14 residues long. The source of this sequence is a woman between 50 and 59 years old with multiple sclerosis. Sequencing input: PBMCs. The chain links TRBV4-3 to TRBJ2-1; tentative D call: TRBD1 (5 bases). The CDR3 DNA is TGCGCCAGCAGCCAGGGGCCCCGCTCCAATGAGCAGTTCTTC. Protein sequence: CASSQGPRSNEQFF.